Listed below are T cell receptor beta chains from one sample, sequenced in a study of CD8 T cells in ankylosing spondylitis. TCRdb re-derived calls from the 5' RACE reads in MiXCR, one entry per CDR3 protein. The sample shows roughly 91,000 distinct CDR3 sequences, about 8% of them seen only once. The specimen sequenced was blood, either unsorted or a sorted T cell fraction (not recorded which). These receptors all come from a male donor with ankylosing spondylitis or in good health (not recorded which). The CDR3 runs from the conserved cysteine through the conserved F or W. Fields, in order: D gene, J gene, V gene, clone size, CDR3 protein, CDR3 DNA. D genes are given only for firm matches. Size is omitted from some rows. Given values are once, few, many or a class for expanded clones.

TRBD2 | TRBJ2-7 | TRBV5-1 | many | CASSLAGGTYEQYF | TGCGCCAGCAGCTTGGCCGGGGGGACCTACGAGCAGTACTTC
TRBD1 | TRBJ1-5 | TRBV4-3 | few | CASSPWTGANQPQHF | TGCGCCAGCAGCCCGTGGACAGGGGCCAATCAGCCCCAGCATTTT
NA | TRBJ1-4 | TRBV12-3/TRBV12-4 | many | CASSPHRFLEKLFF | TGTGCCAGCAGTCCTCACAGGTTCTTGGAAAAACTGTTTTTT
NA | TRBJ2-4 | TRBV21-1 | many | CASSTTTYIQYF | TGTGCCAGCAGCACTACCACCTACATTCAGTACTTC
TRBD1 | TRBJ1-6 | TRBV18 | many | CASSPGTGPSSPLHF | TGTGCCAGCTCCCCCGGGACAGGACCATCATCACCCCTCCACTTT
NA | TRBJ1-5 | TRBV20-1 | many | CSASWGPLGNQPQHF | TGCAGTGCTAGTTGGGGGCCCCTTGGCAATCAGCCCCAGCATTTT
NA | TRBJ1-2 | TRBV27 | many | CASSSLDTYGYTF | TGTGCCAGCAGTTCCCTGGACACCTATGGCTACACCTTC
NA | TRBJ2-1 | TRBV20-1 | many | CSARGELGYNEQFF | TGCAGTGCCCGGGGCGAACTGGGATACAATGAGCAGTTCTTC
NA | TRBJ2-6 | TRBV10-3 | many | CAIRPTFGANVLTF | TGTGCCATCAGGCCCACCTTTGGGGCCAACGTCCTGACTTTC
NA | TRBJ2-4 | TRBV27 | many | CASRTSGVNIQYF | TGTGCCAGCAGAACTTCTGGGGTAAACATTCAGTACTTC
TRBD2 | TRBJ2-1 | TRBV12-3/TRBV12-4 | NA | CASSPGLAGFPNEQFF | TGTGCCAGCAGTCCAGGACTAGCGGGGTTCCCCAATGAGCAGTTCTTC
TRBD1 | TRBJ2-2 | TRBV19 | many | CASSRGQSAGELFF | TGTGCCAGTAGCCGGGGACAGTCAGCCGGGGAGCTGTTTTTT
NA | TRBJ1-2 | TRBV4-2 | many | CASSQARENYGYTF | TGTGCCAGCAGCCAAGCCAGGGAAAACTATGGCTACACCTTC
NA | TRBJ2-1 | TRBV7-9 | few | CASSPPNRVHEQFF | TGTGCCAGCAGCCCCCCGAACAGGGTCCATGAGCAGTTCTTC
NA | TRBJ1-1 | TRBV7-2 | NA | CASSSTGWGYTEAFF | TGTGCCAGCAGCTCAACGGGGTGGGGGTACACTGAAGCTTTCTTT
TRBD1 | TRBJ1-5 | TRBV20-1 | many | CSSGTGGLSNQPQHF | TGCAGTTCCGGTACAGGGGGCCTTAGCAATCAGCCCCAGCATTTT
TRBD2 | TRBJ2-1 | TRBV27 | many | CASATSVYEQFF | TGTGCCAGCGCGACTAGCGTATACGAGCAGTTCTTC
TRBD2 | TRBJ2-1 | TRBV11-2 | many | CASSRLAPQGGYNEQFF | TGTGCCAGCAGTCGACTAGCGCCCCAAGGGGGGTACAATGAGCAGTTCTTC
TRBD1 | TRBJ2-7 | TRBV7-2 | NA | CASSLGVDRSSEQYF | TGTGCCAGCAGCTTAGGGGTGGACAGGAGTAGCGAGCAGTACTTC
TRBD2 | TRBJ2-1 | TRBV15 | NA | CATSRPQGSGSSYNEQFF | TGTGCCACCAGCAGACCCCAGGGTAGCGGGAGCTCCTACAATGAGCAGTTCTTC
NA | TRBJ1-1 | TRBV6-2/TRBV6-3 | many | CASSYSPEEGHRNAFF | TGTGCCAGCAGTTACTCCCCTGAAGAAGGGCACAGGAACGCTTTCTTT
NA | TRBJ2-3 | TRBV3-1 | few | CASSQVGQQHTDTQYF | TGTGCCAGCAGCCAAGTTGGGCAGCAGCACACAGATACGCAGTATTTT
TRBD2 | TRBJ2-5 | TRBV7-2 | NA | CASSNNIAGEGETQYF | TGTGCCAGCAGCAACAATATAGCGGGGGAGGGAGAGACCCAGTACTTC
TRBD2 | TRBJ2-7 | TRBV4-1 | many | CASSQELAGGYEQYF | TGCGCCAGCAGCCAAGAGCTAGCGGGAGGTTACGAGCAGTACTTC
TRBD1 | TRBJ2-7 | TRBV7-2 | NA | CASSLMSGQALVRQYF | TGTGCCAGCAGCTTAATGTCGGGACAGGCACTAGTTAGGCAGTACTTC
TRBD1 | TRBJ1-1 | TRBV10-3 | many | CAISSGTENTEAFF | TGTGCCATCAGCTCCGGGACAGAGAACACTGAAGCTTTCTTT
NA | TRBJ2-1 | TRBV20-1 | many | CSAYINNEQFF | TGCAGTGCTTACATAAACAATGAGCAGTTCTTC
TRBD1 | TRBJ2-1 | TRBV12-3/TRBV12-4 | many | CASSLGDRHNEQFF | TGTGCCAGCAGTTTGGGGGACAGACACAATGAGCAGTTCTTC
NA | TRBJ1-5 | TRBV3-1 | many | CASSQGGHPKRKHF | TGTGCCAGCAGCCAAGGTGGACACCCCAAGCGAAAGCATTTT
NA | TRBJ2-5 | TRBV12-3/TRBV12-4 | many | CASSLAGKEETQYF | TGTGCCAGCAGTTTAGCAGGGAAGGAAGAGACCCAGTACTTC
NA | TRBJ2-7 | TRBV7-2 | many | CASSRPGDVEQYF | TGTGCCAGCAGCCGCCCAGGGGATGTCGAGCAGTACTTC
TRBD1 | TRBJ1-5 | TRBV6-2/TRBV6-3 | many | CASSYRRDRGSEDNQPQHF | TGTGCCAGCAGTTATAGGCGAGACAGGGGTTCGGAGGACAATCAGCCCCAGCATTTT
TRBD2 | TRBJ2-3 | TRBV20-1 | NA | CSAGASGYTDTQYF | TGCAGTGCTGGGGCTAGCGGATACACAGATACGCAGTATTTT
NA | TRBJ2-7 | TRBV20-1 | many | CSAQGGSRDHEQYF | TGCAGTGCCCAAGGTGGGAGTAGGGACCACGAGCAGTACTTC
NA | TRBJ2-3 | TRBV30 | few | CAGRRYASTDTQYF | TGTGCCGGGAGGCGGTACGCTAGCACAGATACGCAGTATTTT
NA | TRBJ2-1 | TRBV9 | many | CASSPGVSNEQFF | TGTGCCAGCAGCCCCGGAGTATCAAATGAGCAGTTCTTC
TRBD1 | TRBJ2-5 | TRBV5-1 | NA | CASSSSTGAETQYF | TGCGCCAGCAGCTCCTCGACAGGGGCAGAGACCCAGTACTTC
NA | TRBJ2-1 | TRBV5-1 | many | CASSLAAINEQFF | TGCGCCAGCAGCTTGGCGGCTATAAATGAGCAGTTCTTC
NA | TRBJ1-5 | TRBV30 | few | CAWSSGAQQPQHF | TGTGCCTGGAGTTCGGGGGCTCAACAGCCCCAGCATTTT
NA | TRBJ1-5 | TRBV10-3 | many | CAISEGASYSNQPQHF | TGTGCCATCAGTGAAGGGGCGTCTTATAGCAATCAGCCCCAGCATTTT
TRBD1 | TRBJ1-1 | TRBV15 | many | CATSRDRAYSEAFF | TGTGCCACCAGCAGGGACAGGGCCTATTCTGAAGCTTTCTTT
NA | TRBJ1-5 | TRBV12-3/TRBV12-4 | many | CASSPTEYSNQPQHF | TGTGCCAGCAGCCCGACAGAGTATAGCAATCAGCCCCAGCATTTT
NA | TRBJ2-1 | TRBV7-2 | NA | CASSLPGQTSKYNEQFF | TGTGCCAGCAGCTTACCCGGACAGACCTCAAAGTACAATGAGCAGTTCTTC
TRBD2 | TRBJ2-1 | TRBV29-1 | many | CSTSSGGDNEQFF | TGCAGCACTTCTAGCGGGGGGGACAATGAGCAGTTCTTC
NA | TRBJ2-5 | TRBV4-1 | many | CASSQGGFGETQYF | TGCGCCAGCAGCCAAGGTGGGTTCGGAGAGACCCAGTACTTC
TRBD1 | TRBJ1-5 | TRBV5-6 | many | CASSFGTGESNQPQHF | TGTGCCAGCAGCTTTGGGACAGGGGAAAGCAATCAGCCCCAGCATTTT
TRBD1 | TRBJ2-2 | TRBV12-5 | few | CASGPRGPDTGELFF | TGTGCTAGTGGCCCTAGGGGGCCGGACACCGGGGAGCTGTTTTTT
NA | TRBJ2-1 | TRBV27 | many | CASSFRRGRVYNEQFF | TGTGCCAGCAGTTTTAGGAGGGGCCGGGTCTACAATGAGCAGTTCTTC
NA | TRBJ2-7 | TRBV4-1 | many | CASSQLREISYEQYF | TGCGCCAGCAGCCAACTGCGGGAAATCTCCTACGAGCAGTACTTC
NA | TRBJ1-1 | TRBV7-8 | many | CASSFSGGEAFF | TGTGCCAGCAGCTTCTCGGGTGGTGAAGCTTTCTTT
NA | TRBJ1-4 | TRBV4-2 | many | CASSQGQNAEKLFF | TGTGCCAGCAGCCAGGGCCAGAATGCTGAAAAACTGTTTTTT
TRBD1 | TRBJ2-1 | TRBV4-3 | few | CASSRAWDRGSIPIYNEQFF | TGCGCCAGCAGCCGTGCTTGGGACAGGGGGTCAATTCCCATATACAATGAGCAGTTCTTC
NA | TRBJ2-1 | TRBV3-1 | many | CASSLFPTNEQFF | TGTGCCAGCAGCCTGTTTCCGACCAATGAGCAGTTCTTC